The sequence of this TCR beta chain was determined in a study of CD8 T cells in ankylosing spondylitis. The study's findings and limits: The disease-linked clones had a CD8+ phenotype and low blood frequencies.

TCRdb reanalysed the 5' RACE reads using MiXCR and keeps one entry per CDR3 protein. The sample holds roughly 120,000 distinct CDR3 sequences, about 6.4% seen once. This clonotype occurred many times. Antigen unknown. Germline CDR1 is DFQATT and CDR2 is SNEGSKA (reference sequence). Trimming shortened V by 5 bases and J by 1 base, and 8 bases separated the two germline ends. The CDR3 extends over 13 amino acids. Sequencing was carried out using blood, either unsorted or a sorted T cell fraction (not recorded which). This chain connects TRBV20-1 to TRBJ2-2, with TRBD1 as a possible D gene (6 bases). This TCR was sampled from a male donor with ankylosing spondylitis or in good health (not recorded which). CDR3 in DNA: TGCAGTGCTTACAGGGAGAACACCGGGGAGCTGTTTTTT. This sequence encodes CSAYRENTGELFF.